This T cell receptor (beta chain) was profiled in a study of blood T cell repertoires in COVID-19. Overall study: Samples came from the United States, Italy and Spain, spanning acute and convalescent COVID-19.

In the authors' methods: The assay estimated nucleated cells by amplifying reference gene primers. Assay: immunoSEQ multiplex PCR; the TCRdb copy retains only in-frame clones and omits some. Clone size and V and J calls were adopted from that table, with D and trimming inferred from the DNA. Seen here are under 200,000 clones, about 88% observed once, and the top ten hold about 4.9%. Germline V lookup: CDR1 SGDLS, CDR2 YYNGEE. The CDR3 consists of 13 residues. V was clipped by 4 bases and J by 9 bases, with 17 bases between them. Sequenced input: peripheral blood. The chain carries TRBV9 and TRBJ2-7, with a tentative D call TRBD1 (6 bases). The sequence was obtained from a woman over 75 with acute or convalescent COVID-19. The CDR3 sequence: CASSTSHRDAQYF. The CDR3 DNA reads as TGTGCCAGCAGCACAAGTCACAGGGACGCGCAGTACTTC.